Presented here are 5 T cell receptor beta chains from one specimen sequenced in a study of cytomegalovirus exposure and HLA in healthy donors. TCRdb's table, derived via immunoSEQ multiplex PCR, lists solely in-frame clones and lacks some. The table shows approximately 130,000 clones, with 70% to 90% occurring only once. Sequenced material: PBMCs. These receptors came from a woman aged 18 to 35 in good health and CMV-seronegative.

The genes are TRBV28 and TRBJ1-2; D possibly corresponds to TRBD1 (5 bases). The CDR3 has 12 residues. Trimming removed 8 bases from V and 8 bases from J, with 15 bases in between. Germline lookup yields CDR1 MDHEN and CDR2 SYDVKM. The CDR3 coding sequence is TGTGCCAGCTGGGGCCTGACGCGGGGCTACACCTTC. The encoded protein is CASWGLTRGYTF.

The rearrangement uses TRBV5-4 and TRBJ1-2, with TRBD1 as a possible D gene (5 bases). The germline CDR1 and CDR2 sequences are SGHNT and YYREEE (reference sequence). V lost 1 base and J 7 bases, leaving 17 bases between the germline ends. This CDR3 is built from 15 residues. CDR3 DNA sequence: TGTGCCAGCAGCTTGATGGGGCCGCAGATAGCTGGCTACACCTTC. This gives the protein CASSLMGPQIAGYTF.

The chain links TRBV6-1 to TRBJ1-2; weak D call: TRBD1 (5 bases). Germline V CDR1 and CDR2: MNHNS, SASEGT. V was shortened by 4 bases and J by 4 bases, with 7 bases between the two germline ends. This CDR3 contains 12 residues. The CDR3 sequence: CASSGQRYGYTF. CDR3 coding DNA: TGTGCCAGCAGTGGACAGCGCTATGGCTACACCTTC.

Only one count was recorded for this clone. The chain joins TRBV5-5 to TRBJ1-3, with D possibly being TRBD1 (5 bases). Looked up from germline, CDR1 is SGHKS and CDR2 is YYEKEE (reference sequence). The CDR3 has 15 residues. Trimming cost V 5 bases and J 0 bases, with 12 bases left between them. The CDR3: CASRDIWSSGNTIYF. The CDR3 region has the DNA TGTGCCAGCAGGGACATTTGGAGCTCTGGAAACACCATATATTTT.

The chain is built from TRBV19 and TRBJ1-2; 9 nucleotides line up with TRBD1. CDR1 and CDR2 (germline): LNHDA, SQIVND (reference sequence). The CDR3 extends over 13 amino acids. V shed 8 bases, J shed 2 bases, and the junction held 3 bases outside the gene matches. The CDR3 DNA sequence: TGTGCCAGTGCGGGACAGGGCAACTATGGCTACACCTTC. The encoded protein is CASAGQGNYGYTF.